This T cell receptor (beta chain) was retrieved from a study of chemoradiotherapy in HPV16-positive cancers. CDR3 length: 14 residues. The J segment lost 6 bases and the V segment lost 2 bases, leaving 3 bases of the junction unmatched. CDR1 is SNHLY and CDR2 is FYNNEI in the germline V gene. Sequencing was performed with immunoSEQ multiplex PCR; in TCRdb, only in-frame clones are kept and a portion is missing. Of some 7,000 clones in the sample, around 86% were seen once. The rearrangement links TRBV2 to TRBJ2-1; 8 positions match TRBD1. This clonotype was sampled from a human donor with HPV-associated anogenital cancer. Sequencing used tumor tissue, obtained from a patient who underwent chemoradiotherapy. In DNA form, the CDR3 reads TGTGCCAGCAGTGAAAGAACAGGGGGCAATGAGCAGTTCTTC. Amino acid sequence: CASSERTGGNEQFF.